The 20 T cell receptor beta chains in this list originate from one sample, sequenced in a study of CD8 T cells in ankylosing spondylitis. Study-level results: Ankylosing spondylitis blood appeared to carry a characteristic TCR beta motif of several highly homologous variants.

TCRdb used MiXCR to reprocess the 5' RACE reads, holding one entry per CDR3 protein. The sample has about 200,000 distinct CDR3 sequences, just under 7.5% seen once. These receptors are not linked to any known antigen. Sequencing input: blood, either unsorted or a sorted T cell fraction (not recorded which). These receptors came from a male donor with ankylosing spondylitis.

This clonotype was observed at least ten times. The genes are TRBV20-1 and TRBJ1-2, with D tentatively TRBD1 (6 bases). This CDR3 is 17 amino acids long. V was trimmed by 0 bases and J by 3 bases, leaving 20 bases between them. Germline values: CDR1 DFQATT, CDR2 SNEGSKA (reference sequence). CDR3: CSAREPGTPARHYGYTF. Written as DNA, the CDR3 is TGCAGTGCTAGAGAACCCGGGACACCGGCCCGACACTATGGCTACACCTTC.

This clonotype has a count of ten or more. The rearrangement links TRBV20-1 to TRBJ1-5; 9 bases are a match to TRBD1. The CDR3 spans 13 residues. With 3 bases clipped from V and 4 bases from J, the junction kept 1 base outside the gene matches. In germline, CDR1 is DFQATT, CDR2 SNEGSKA (reference sequence). CDR3 nucleotides: TGCAGTGCTAGCGACAGGGGGAATCAGCCCCAGCATTTT. It is translated as CSASDRGNQPQHF.

DNA of the CDR3: TGTGCCATCCGGGGTGGCGGGGGATCCTACGAGCAGTACTTC. Translating it yields CAIRGGGGSYEQYF. The genes are TRBV15 and TRBJ2-7; 7 positions agree with TRBD2. Germline loops: CDR1 LNHNV, CDR2 YYDKDF (reference sequence). J gave up 1 base and V 10 bases, and 10 bases lay outside the gene matches. CDR3 size: 14 residues.

This clonotype occurred many times. V usage is TRBV10-3 and J usage is TRBJ2-6; D is perhaps TRBD1 (5 bases). CDR1 ENHRY and CDR2 SYGVKD come from the germline V gene. V shed 6 bases and J shed 0 bases, with 9 bases lying between them. The CDR3 contains 15 residues. Here the CDR3 DNA reads TGTGCCATCAGAGACAGTAGCTCTGGGGCCAACGTCCTGACTTTC. Protein product: CAIRDSSSGANVLTF.

This clonotype showed up just a few times. This chain connects TRBV27 to TRBJ2-7; D is perhaps TRBD2 (6 bases). The germline V gene has CDR1 MNHEY and CDR2 SMNVEV (reference sequence). Trimming pared 6 bases from V and 5 bases from J, leaving 14 bases between. The length of the CDR3 is 13 residues. As DNA, the CDR3 is TGTGCCAGCAGGGGAGGAGGAATCCACGAGCAGTACTTC. This codes for CASRGGGIHEQYF.

This clonotype was observed many times. The V gene is TRBV7-8, the J gene TRBJ1-2; the D gene is possibly TRBD1 (5 bases). There are 15 residues in the CDR3. Deletions cut 1 base from V and 2 bases from J, with 11 bases between. CDR1 and CDR2 from the germline V gene are SGHVS and FQNEAQ. The CDR3 DNA sequence: TGTGCCAGCAGCTTAGGGGGGAGGTCAAACTATGGCTACACCTTC. This codes for CASSLGGRSNYGYTF.

This clonotype was seen ten or more times. J is TRBJ1-2 and V is TRBV10-3; no clear D. This CDR3 is built from 11 residues. V shed 3 bases and J shed 6 bases, with 5 bases lying between them. Germline CDR1 reads ENHRY; CDR2 reads SYGVKD. The CDR3 loop is CAISEHHGYTF. The DNA for the CDR3 is TGTGCCATCAGTGAACACCATGGCTACACCTTC.

The rearrangement links TRBV10-3 to TRBJ2-6; 9 bases are a match to TRBD1. Germline V CDR1 and CDR2: ENHRY, SYGVKD. CDR3 length equals 17 residues. With V trimmed by 6 bases and J by 2 bases, 8 bases remained unmatched. The CDR3 region is CAIRGTGWGPGANVLTF. The CDR3 region has the DNA TGTGCCATCAGAGGGACAGGGTGGGGGCCTGGGGCCAACGTCCTGACTTTC.

This clonotype was counted ten times or more. The rearrangement joins TRBV2 to TRBJ1-1; D not resolved. Germline V CDR1 and CDR2: SNHLY, FYNNEI. The CDR3 has 13 residues. V lost 7 bases, J lost 0 bases, and 9 bases lay in between. CDR3 DNA sequence: TGTGCCAGCACGAGGCAGATGAACACTGAAGCTTTCTTT. Protein product: CASTRQMNTEAFF.

The rearrangement links TRBV7-6 to TRBJ2-7; tentatively, D is TRBD2 (7 bases). The CDR3 length is 15 residues. The germline V gene has CDR1 SGHVS and CDR2 FNYEAQ. Trimming took 4 bases from V and 2 from J, leaving 15 bases between them. The CDR3: CASSSMGGRTYEQYF. CDR3 in DNA: TGTGCCAGCAGCTCCATGGGGGGGCGGACCTACGAGCAGTACTTC.

The J gene is TRBJ2-7, the V gene TRBV6-5, with TRBD2 matching 11 bases. With 6 bases clipped from V and 7 bases from J, the junction kept 2 bases outside the gene matches. The CDR3 loop spans 12 amino acids. Germline values: CDR1 MNHEY, CDR2 SVGAGI. The CDR3 sequence: CASRTSGTEQYF. DNA for the CDR3: TGTGCCAGCAGGACTAGCGGGACTGAGCAGTACTTC.

This clonotype was seen a handful of times. The chain recombines TRBV28 with TRBJ1-2; 8 positions agree with TRBD1. The CDR3 has 14 residues. The ends lost 3 bases at V and 8 bases at J; junction bases unmatched: 8. Germline lookup yields CDR1 MDHEN and CDR2 SYDVKM. This chain's CDR3 is CASSFVQGAYGYTF. CDR3 coding DNA: TGTGCCAGCAGTTTTGTGCAGGGGGCCTACGGCTACACCTTC.

The table lists this clonotype with a few counts. The J gene is TRBJ1-1, the V gene TRBV29-1; the D gene is possibly TRBD1 (6 bases). There are 12 residues in the CDR3. Trimming took 7 bases from V and 3 from J, leaving 12 bases between them. CDR1 and CDR2 from the germline V gene are SQVTM and ANQGSEA. DNA of the CDR3: TGCAGCGCCGTGGGGGGCTACACTGAAGCTTTCTTT. Amino acid sequence: CSAVGGYTEAFF.

This clonotype was detected a few times. The chain links TRBV4-2 to TRBJ1-1; D is possibly TRBD1 (5 bases). Germline CDR1 is LGHNA and CDR2 is YNFKEQ. The CDR3 has 15 residues. Trimming removed 0 bases from V and 1 base from J, with 9 bases in between. CDR3 sequence (DNA): TGTGCCAGCAGCCAAGAAACAGGACCGAACACTGAAGCTTTCTTT. It specifies CASSQETGPNTEAFF.

This clonotype was detected only a few times. This chain links TRBV7-9 with TRBJ2-7; perhaps TRBD1 as D (5 bases). Trimming took 0 bases from V and 1 from J, leaving 10 bases between them. The length of the CDR3 is 15 residues. Germline V lookup: CDR1 SEHNR, CDR2 FQNEAQ (reference sequence). The CDR3, as DNA: TGTGCCAGCAGCTTAGCAGGGGTTTTGTCCTACGAGCAGTACTTC. Encoded protein: CASSLAGVLSYEQYF.

This chain connects TRBV7-6 to TRBJ2-5; D ambiguous. Germline V gives CDR1 SGHVS, CDR2 FNYEAQ. Trimming took 5 bases from V and 4 from J, leaving 8 bases between them. This CDR3 contains 12 residues. The CDR3 sequence: CASSGRAETQYF. CDR3 DNA sequence: TGTGCCAGCAGCGGGCGCGCAGAGACCCAGTACTTC.

This clonotype was recorded at least ten times. This chain connects TRBV27 to TRBJ1-2; 8 bases are shared with TRBD1. The trim removed 3 bases at V and 4 bases at J, leaving 1 base unmatched. The germline V gene encodes CDR1 MNHEY and CDR2 SMNVEV (reference sequence). The CDR3 covers 13 residues. The CDR3 region has the DNA TGTGCCAGCAGTTTCGGACAGGGCTATGGCTACACCTTC. Its translation: CASSFGQGYGYTF.

This clonotype was detected many times. The rearrangement uses TRBV27 and TRBJ2-7, with 9 nucleotides matching TRBD1. There are 13 residues in the CDR3. V was pared by 5 bases and J by 6 bases, with 5 bases of the junction left unmatched. Germline loops: CDR1 MNHEY, CDR2 SMNVEV (reference sequence). The CDR3 spells CASSTHRGLEQYF. DNA for the CDR3: TGTGCCAGCAGTACCCACAGGGGGCTCGAGCAGTACTTC.

Ten or more counts support this clonotype. The chain uses TRBV20-1 and TRBJ1-2; D perhaps matches TRBD1 (5 bases). V dropped 6 bases and J dropped 4 bases, with 15 bases sitting between them. The CDR3 spans 13 residues. Germline loops: CDR1 DFQATT, CDR2 SNEGSKA (reference sequence). This chain's CDR3 is CSASVDRTYGYTF. As DNA, the CDR3 is TGCAGTGCGTCCGTTGACAGAACCTATGGCTACACCTTC.

In its sample, this clonotype was seen many times. The gene calls are TRBV9 and TRBJ2-1; the D gene is possibly TRBD2 (6 bases). The germline CDR1 and CDR2 sequences are SGDLS and YYNGEE. V was cut by 2 bases and J by 9 bases, with 15 bases left in between. This CDR3 is built from 14 residues. The CDR3 coding sequence is TGTGCCAGCAGCGTTACAGGAATGCGGGGTGAGCAGTTCTTC. It specifies CASSVTGMRGEQFF.